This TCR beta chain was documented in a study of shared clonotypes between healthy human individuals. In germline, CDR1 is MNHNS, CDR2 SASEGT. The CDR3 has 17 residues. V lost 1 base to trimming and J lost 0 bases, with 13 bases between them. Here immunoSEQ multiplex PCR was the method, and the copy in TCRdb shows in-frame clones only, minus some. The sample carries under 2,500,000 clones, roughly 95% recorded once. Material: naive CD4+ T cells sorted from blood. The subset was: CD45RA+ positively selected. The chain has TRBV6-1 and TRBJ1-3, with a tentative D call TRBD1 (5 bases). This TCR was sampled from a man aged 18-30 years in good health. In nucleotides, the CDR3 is TGTGCCAGCAGTGAAGAGAGACAGTATTACTCTGGAAACACCATATATTTT. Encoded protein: CASSEERQYYSGNTIYF.